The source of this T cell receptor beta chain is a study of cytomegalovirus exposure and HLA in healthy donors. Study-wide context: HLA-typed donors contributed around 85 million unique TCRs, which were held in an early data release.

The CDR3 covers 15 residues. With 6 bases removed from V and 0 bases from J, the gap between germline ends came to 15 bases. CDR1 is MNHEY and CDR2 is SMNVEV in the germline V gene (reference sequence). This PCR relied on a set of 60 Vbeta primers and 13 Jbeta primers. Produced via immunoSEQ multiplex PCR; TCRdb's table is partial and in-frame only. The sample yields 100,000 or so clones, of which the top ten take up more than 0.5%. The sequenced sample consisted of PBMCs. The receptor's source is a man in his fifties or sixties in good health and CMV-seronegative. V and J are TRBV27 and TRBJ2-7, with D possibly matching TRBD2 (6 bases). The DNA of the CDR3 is TGTGCCAGCAGGGGGGACTCCCGCTACTCCTACGAGCAGTACTTC. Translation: CASRGDSRYSYEQYF.